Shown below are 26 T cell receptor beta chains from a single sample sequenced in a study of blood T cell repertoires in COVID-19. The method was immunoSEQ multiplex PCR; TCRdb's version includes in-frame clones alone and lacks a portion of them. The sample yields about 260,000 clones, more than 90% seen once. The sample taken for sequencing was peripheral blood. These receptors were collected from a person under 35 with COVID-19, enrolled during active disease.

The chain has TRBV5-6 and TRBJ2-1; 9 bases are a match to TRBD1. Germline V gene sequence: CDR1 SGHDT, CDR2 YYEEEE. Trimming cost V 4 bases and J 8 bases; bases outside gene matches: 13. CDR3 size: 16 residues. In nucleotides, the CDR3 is TGTGCCAGCAGCACCAACTTCGGGACAGGGCGCCATGAGCAGTTCTTC. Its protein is CASSTNFGTGRHEQFF.

CDR3 sequence: CASSSSGSRYEQYF. Here the CDR3 DNA reads TGCGCCAGCAGCAGTAGCGGGAGTCGGTACGAGCAGTACTTC. The chain links TRBV5-1 to TRBJ2-7; 9 bases are shared with TRBD2. Germline CDR1 is SGHRS and CDR2 is YFSETQ. This CDR3 comprises 14 residues. With V trimmed by 4 bases and J by 4 bases, 6 bases remained unmatched.

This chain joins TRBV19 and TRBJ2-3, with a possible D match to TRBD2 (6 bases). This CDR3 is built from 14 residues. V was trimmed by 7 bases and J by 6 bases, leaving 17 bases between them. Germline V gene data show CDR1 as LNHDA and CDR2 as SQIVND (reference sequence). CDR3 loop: CASTNGRVGDTQYF. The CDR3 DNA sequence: TGTGCCAGTACCAACGGGAGAGTTGGTGATACGCAGTATTTT.

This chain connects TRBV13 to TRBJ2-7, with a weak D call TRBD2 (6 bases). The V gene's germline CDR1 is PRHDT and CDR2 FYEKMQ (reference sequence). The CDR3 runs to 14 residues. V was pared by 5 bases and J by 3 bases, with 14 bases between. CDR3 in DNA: TGTGCCAGCAGCGGGGGGAGTACGGTCTACGAGCAGTACTTC. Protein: CASSGGSTVYEQYF. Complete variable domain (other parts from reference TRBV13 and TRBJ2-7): AAGVIQSPRHLIKEKRETATLKCYPIPRHDTVYWYQQGPGQDPQFLISFYEKMQSDKGSIPDRFSAQQFSDYHSELNMSSLELGDSALYFCASSGGSTVYEQYFGPGTRLTVT.

Here the CDR3 reads CASMVQGADGYTF. CDR3 DNA sequence: TGTGCCAGTATGGTACAGGGGGCAGATGGCTACACCTTC. This chain uses TRBV19 with TRBJ1-2; TRBD1 matches 9 bases. Germline values: CDR1 LNHDA, CDR2 SQIVND (reference sequence). With 7 bases clipped from V and 6 bases from J, the junction kept 6 bases outside the gene matches. The CDR3 contains 13 residues. The whole variable domain, remainder taken from reference TRBV19 and TRBJ1-2, is DGGITQSPKYLFRKEGQNVTLSCEQNLNHDAMYWYRQDPGQGLRLIYYSQIVNDFQKGDIAEGYSVSREKKESFPLTVTSAQKNPTAFYLCASMVQGADGYTFGSGTRLTVV.

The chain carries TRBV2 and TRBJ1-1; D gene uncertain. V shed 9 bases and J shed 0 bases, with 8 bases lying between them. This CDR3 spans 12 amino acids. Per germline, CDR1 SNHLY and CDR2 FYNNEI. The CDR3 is CASKELNTEAFF. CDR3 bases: TGTGCCAGTAAAGAGCTGAACACTGAAGCTTTCTTT.

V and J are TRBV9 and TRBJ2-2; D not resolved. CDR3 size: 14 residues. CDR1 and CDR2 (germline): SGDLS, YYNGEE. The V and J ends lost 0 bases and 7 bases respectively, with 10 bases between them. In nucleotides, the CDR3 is TGTGCCAGCAGCGTAGCTTCTACTTTCGGGGAGCTGTTTTTT. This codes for CASSVASTFGELFF.

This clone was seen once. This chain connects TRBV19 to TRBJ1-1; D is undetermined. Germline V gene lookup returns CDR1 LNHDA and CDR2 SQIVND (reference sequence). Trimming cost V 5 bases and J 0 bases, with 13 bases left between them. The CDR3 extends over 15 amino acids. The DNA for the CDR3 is TGTGCCAGTAGTGAAGAGGGTGAGGTGAACACTGAAGCTTTCTTT. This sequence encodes CASSEEGEVNTEAFF.

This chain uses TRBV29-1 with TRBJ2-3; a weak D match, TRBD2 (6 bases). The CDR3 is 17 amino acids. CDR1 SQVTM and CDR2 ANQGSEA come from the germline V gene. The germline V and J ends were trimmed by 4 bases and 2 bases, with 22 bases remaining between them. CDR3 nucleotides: TGCAGCGTTGGGGTGGGGGGAATCCTCTCCTACACAGATACGCAGTATTTT. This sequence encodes CSVGVGGILSYTDTQYF.

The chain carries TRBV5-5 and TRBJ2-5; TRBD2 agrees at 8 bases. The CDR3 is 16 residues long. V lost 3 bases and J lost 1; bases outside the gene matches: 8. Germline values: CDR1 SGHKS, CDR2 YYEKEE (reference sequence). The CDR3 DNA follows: TGTGCCAGCAGCTACGGACTAGCACTTAGCCAAGAGACCCAGTACTTC. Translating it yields CASSYGLALSQETQYF.

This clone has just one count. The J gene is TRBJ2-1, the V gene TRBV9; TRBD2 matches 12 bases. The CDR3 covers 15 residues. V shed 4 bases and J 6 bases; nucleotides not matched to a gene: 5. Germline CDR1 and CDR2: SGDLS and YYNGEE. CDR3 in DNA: TGTGCCAGCAGCTCGACTAGCGGGAGTGGCAATGAGCAGTTCTTC. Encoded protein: CASSSTSGSGNEQFF.

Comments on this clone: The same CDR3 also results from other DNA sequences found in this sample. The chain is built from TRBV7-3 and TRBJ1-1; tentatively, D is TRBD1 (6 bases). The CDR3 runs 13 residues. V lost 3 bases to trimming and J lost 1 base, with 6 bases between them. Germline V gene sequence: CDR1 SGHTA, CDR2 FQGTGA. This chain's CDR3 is CASSLGANTEAFF. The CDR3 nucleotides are TGTGCCAGCAGCTTGGGGGCGAACACTGAAGCTTTCTTT.

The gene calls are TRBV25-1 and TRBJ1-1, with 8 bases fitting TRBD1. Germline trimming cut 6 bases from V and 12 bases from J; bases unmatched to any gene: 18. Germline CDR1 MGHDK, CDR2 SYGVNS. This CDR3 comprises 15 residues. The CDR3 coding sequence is TGTGCCAGCAGCGACGGCCCGGGACAGGAGATCTTATCTTTCTTT. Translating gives CASSDGPGQEILSFF. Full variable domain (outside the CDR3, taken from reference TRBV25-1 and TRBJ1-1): EADIYQTPRYLVIGTGKKITLECSQTMGHDKMYWYQQDPGMELHLIHYSYGVNSTEKGDLSSESTVSRIRTEHFPLTLESARPSHTSQYLCASSDGPGQEILSFFGQGTRLTVV.

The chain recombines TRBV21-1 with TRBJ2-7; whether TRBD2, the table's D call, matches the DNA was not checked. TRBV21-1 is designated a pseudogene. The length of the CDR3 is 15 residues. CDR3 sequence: CASSKEAGVKYEQYF. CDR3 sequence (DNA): TGTGCCAGCAGCAAAGAAGCCGGGGTCAAGTACGAGCAGTACTTC.

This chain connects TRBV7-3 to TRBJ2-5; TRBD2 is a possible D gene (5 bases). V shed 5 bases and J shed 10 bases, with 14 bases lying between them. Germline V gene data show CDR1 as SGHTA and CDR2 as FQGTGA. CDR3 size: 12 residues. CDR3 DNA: TGTGCCAGCAGCGTAGGTCTCGGGATCCAGTACTTC. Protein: CASSVGLGIQYF.

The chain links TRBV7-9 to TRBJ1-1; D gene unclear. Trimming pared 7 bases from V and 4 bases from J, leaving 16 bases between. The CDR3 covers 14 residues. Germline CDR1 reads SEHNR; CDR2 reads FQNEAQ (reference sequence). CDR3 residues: CASKWEVGSTEAFF. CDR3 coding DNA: TGTGCCAGCAAATGGGAGGTCGGGTCCACTGAAGCTTTCTTT.

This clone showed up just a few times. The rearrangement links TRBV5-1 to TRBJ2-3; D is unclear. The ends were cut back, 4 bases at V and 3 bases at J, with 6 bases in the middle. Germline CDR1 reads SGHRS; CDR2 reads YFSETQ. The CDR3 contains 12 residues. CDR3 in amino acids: CASSQNTDTQYF. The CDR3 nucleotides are TGCGCCAGCAGCCAAAATACAGATACGCAGTATTTT.

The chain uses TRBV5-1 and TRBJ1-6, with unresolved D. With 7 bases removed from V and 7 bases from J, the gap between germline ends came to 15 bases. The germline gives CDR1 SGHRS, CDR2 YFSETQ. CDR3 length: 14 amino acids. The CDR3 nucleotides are TGCGCCAGCGGGGAAATCGGACTCAATTCACCCCTCCACTTT. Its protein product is CASGEIGLNSPLHF.

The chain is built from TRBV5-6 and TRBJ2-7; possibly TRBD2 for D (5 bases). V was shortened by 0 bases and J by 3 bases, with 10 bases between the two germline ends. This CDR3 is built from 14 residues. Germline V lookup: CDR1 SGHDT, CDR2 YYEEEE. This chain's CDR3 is CASSLGGNSYEQYF. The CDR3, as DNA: TGTGCCAGCAGCTTGGGAGGGAATAGCTACGAGCAGTACTTC. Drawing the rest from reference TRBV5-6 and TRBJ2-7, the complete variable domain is DAGVTQSPTHLIKTRGQQVTLRCSPKSGHDTVSWYQQALGQGPQFIFQYYEEEERQRGNFPDRFSGHQFPNYSSELNVNALLLGDSALYLCASSLGGNSYEQYFGPGTRLTVT.

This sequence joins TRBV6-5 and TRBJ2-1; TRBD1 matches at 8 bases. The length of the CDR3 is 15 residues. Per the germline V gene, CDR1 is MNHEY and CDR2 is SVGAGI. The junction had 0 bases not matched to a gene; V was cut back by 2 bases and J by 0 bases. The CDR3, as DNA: TGTGCCAGCAGTTACGACAGGGGCTCCTACAATGAGCAGTTCTTC. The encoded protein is CASSYDRGSYNEQFF.

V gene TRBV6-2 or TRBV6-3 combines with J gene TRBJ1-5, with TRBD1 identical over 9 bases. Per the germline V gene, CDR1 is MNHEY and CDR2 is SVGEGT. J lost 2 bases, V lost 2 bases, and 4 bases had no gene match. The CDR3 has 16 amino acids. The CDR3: CASSYGGQGGNQPQHF. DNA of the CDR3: TGTGCCAGCAGTTACGGGGGACAGGGTGGCAATCAGCCCCAGCATTTT.

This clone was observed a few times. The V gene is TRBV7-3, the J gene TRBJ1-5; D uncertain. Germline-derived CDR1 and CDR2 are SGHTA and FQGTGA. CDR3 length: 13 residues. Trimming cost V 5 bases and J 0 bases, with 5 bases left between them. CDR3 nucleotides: TGTGCCAGCAGCCCAAATAGCAATCAGCCCCAGCATTTT. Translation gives CASSPNSNQPQHF.

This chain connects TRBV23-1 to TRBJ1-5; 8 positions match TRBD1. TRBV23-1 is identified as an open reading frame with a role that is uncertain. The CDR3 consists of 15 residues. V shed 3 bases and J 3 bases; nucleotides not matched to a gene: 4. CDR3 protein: CASSHSGGLNQPQHF. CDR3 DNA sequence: TGCGCCAGCAGTCATTCAGGGGGCCTCAATCAGCCCCAGCATTTT.

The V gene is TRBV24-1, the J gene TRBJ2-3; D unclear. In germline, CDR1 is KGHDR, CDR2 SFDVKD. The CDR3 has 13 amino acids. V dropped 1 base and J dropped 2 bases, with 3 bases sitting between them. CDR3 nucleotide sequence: TGTGCCACCAGTGATTTTAACACAGATACGCAGTATTTT. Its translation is CATSDFNTDTQYF.

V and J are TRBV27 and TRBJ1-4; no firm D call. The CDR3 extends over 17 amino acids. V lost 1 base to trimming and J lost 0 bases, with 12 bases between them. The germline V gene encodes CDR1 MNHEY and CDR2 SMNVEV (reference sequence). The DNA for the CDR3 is TGTGCCAGCAGTTTATTTTCCTCAGACTCAACTAATGAAAAACTGTTTTTT. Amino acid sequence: CASSLFSSDSTNEKLFF.

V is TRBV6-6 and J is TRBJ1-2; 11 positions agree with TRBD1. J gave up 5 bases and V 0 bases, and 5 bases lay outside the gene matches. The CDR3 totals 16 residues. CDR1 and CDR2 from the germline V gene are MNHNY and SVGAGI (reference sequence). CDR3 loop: CASSYSWDRGGYGYTF. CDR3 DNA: TGTGCCAGCAGTTACTCCTGGGACAGGGGGGGGTATGGCTACACCTTC.